The 25 T cell receptor beta chains reported below all come from one sample, sequenced in a study of blood T cell repertoires in COVID-19 (dated by TCRdb to 2019 to 2021). Receptor libraries were prepared by the immunoSEQ multiplex PCR assay. This immuneACCESS table, as held by TCRdb, lists in-frame sequences with V and J called but not all clones. Of the missing ones, under half trace to an unresolved V gene in checked studies; the others have no known cause. The sample records 13,000 or so clones, 70% to 90% of which are singletons. Together, the top ten hold 2.6% of the sample. Sequencing used peripheral blood. The receptors derive from a human donor in a cohort sampled during active COVID-19.

This chain links TRBV7-6 with TRBJ2-3; 14 bases are a match to TRBD2. V lost 3 bases, J lost 6 bases, and 8 bases stayed unmatched. From germline, CDR1 is SGHVS and CDR2 FNYEAQ. CDR3 length: 17 residues. Here the CDR3 reads CASSLATSGGGQDTQYF. DNA for the CDR3: TGTGCCAGCAGCTTGGCGACTAGCGGGGGGGGCCAGGATACGCAGTATTTT.

This chain joins TRBV10-1 and TRBJ2-2; 12 bases fit TRBD2. Germline trimming cut 8 bases from V and 6 bases from J; bases unmatched to any gene: 1. This CDR3 is built from 13 residues. Germline CDR1 WNHNN, CDR2 SYGVQD (reference sequence). The CDR3 is CASGLAGSGELFF. The CDR3 nucleotides are TGCGCCAGCGGACTAGCGGGATCCGGGGAGCTGTTTTTT.

The chain is built from TRBV5-1 and TRBJ2-7; TRBD2 might be the D (6 bases). V was pared by 4 bases and J by 0 bases, with 14 bases between. CDR1 and CDR2 (germline): SGHRS, YFSETQ. The CDR3 totals 15 residues. The CDR3: CASSPGVGISYEQYF. The CDR3 DNA follows: TGCGCCAGCAGCCCGGGGGTGGGAATCTCCTACGAGCAGTACTTC.

The rearrangement joins TRBV7-2 to TRBJ1-6, with 9 bases that match TRBD1. Germline loops: CDR1 SGHTA, CDR2 FQGNSA. The CDR3 sequence is 17 residues long. J lost 7 bases, V lost 5 bases, and 12 bases had no gene match. The CDR3 DNA reads TGTGCCAGCAGCCCTTCCACTCCGGGACAGGGAAATTCACCCCTCCACTTT. Translation: CASSPSTPGQGNSPLHF. The variable domain in full, with the rest retrieved from reference TRBV7-2 and TRBJ1-6, is GAGVSQSPSNKVTEKGKDVELRCDPISGHTALYWYRQSLGQGLEFLIYFQGNSAPDKSGLPSDRFSAERTGGSVSTLTIQRTQQEDSAVYLCASSPSTPGQGNSPLHFGNGTRLTVT.

The J gene is TRBJ2-7, the V gene TRBV5-1, with D possibly matching TRBD2 (6 bases). V gave up 0 bases and J gave up 5 bases, with 18 bases separating them. CDR1 is SGHRS, CDR2 YFSETQ, per germline. The CDR3 contains 16 residues. CDR3 region: CASSLVARGRGDEQYF. The CDR3 DNA reads TGCGCCAGCAGCTTGGTCGCGCGGGGCAGAGGGGACGAGCAGTACTTC.

The CDR3 loop is CASSRSRDTSYEQYF. In nucleotides, the CDR3 is TGTGCCAGCAGCCGAAGCCGGGACACATCCTACGAGCAGTACTTC. The chain combines TRBV7-8 with TRBJ2-7, with D possibly matching TRBD1 (6 bases). This CDR3 spans 15 amino acids. Trimming removed 5 bases from V and 1 base from J, with 15 bases in between. Germline V gene sequence: CDR1 SGHVS, CDR2 FQNEAQ.

The genes are TRBV3-1 (or the pseudogene TRBV3-2) and TRBJ2-1; TRBD2 matches at 7 bases. The CDR3 runs 13 residues. Trimming at V came to 4 bases and at J to 9 bases, leaving 6 bases not matched to a gene. Germline assignment: CDR1 LGHDT and CDR2 YNNKEL (reference sequence). The DNA for the CDR3 is TGTGCCAGCAGCCCGGCGGGAGTCACTGAGCAGTTCTTC. This gives the protein CASSPAGVTEQFF.

The J gene is TRBJ1-6, the V gene TRBV4-3; D is unclear. This CDR3 has 15 residues. CDR1 is LGHNA, CDR2 YSLEER, per germline. Deletions cut 0 bases from V and 4 bases from J, with 7 bases between. CDR3 loop: CASSQDSLYNSPLHF. CDR3 in DNA: TGCGCCAGCAGCCAAGATTCGTTATATAATTCACCCCTCCACTTT.

The chain uses TRBV7-2 and TRBJ2-7, with 11 bases identical to TRBD2. Germline loops: CDR1 SGHTA, CDR2 FQGNSA. Trimming took 5 bases from V and 0 from J; bases not matched to a gene: 3. CDR3 length equals 15 residues. CDR3 nucleotide sequence: TGTGCCAGCAGCCCTAGCGGGGGGAGCTCCTACGAGCAGTACTTC. Protein product: CASSPSGGSSYEQYF. The variable domain in full, completed from reference TRBV7-2 and TRBJ2-7, reads GAGVSQSPSNKVTEKGKDVELRCDPISGHTALYWYRQSLGQGLEFLIYFQGNSAPDKSGLPSDRFSAERTGGSVSTLTIQRTQQEDSAVYLCASSPSGGSSYEQYFGPGTRLTVT.

The rearrangement joins TRBV3-1 (or the pseudogene TRBV3-2) to TRBJ1-6, with 7 nucleotides matching TRBD1. Germline trimming cut 5 bases from V and 8 bases from J; bases unmatched to any gene: 9. The germline CDR1 and CDR2 sequences are LGHDT and YNNKEL (reference sequence). CDR3 length: 15 amino acids. CDR3 protein: CASSNGAGGYSPLHF. CDR3 bases: TGTGCCAGCAGCAACGGGGCAGGGGGTTATTCACCCCTCCACTTT.

This clone was found a few times. V gene TRBV7-2 combines with J gene TRBJ2-5; 8 bases are shared with TRBD2. Trimming at V came to 5 bases and at J to 5 bases, leaving 10 bases not matched to a gene. Germline loops: CDR1 SGHTA, CDR2 FQGNSA. CDR3 length equals 15 residues. Written as DNA, the CDR3 is TGTGCCAGCAGCCTAGGTCGGGGGGGCCAGGAGACCCAGTACTTC. Translating it yields CASSLGRGGQETQYF.

The genes are TRBV7-8 and TRBJ2-5, with D possibly TRBD1 on 6 matching bases. V lost 5 bases to trimming and J lost 5 bases, with 15 bases between them. The CDR3 is 14 residues long. Germline V gives CDR1 SGHVS, CDR2 FQNEAQ. CDR3 sequence (DNA): TGTGCCAGCAGCCCGACAGGCGTTACGGAGACCCAGTACTTC. This translates into CASSPTGVTETQYF.

The rearrangement joins TRBV11-2 to TRBJ2-7, with D maybe TRBD1 (6 bases). The CDR3 loop spans 13 amino acids. Per germline, CDR1 SGHAT and CDR2 FQNNGV. Trimming left V 5 bases short and J 1 base short, with 9 bases between. CDR3 DNA sequence: TGTGCCAGCAGCCCCGGACAGTCCTACGAGCAGTACTTC. Translated, it gives CASSPGQSYEQYF.

This clone was counted between two and nine times. The genes are TRBV15 and TRBJ2-1; 8 bases match TRBD2. The germline V gene has CDR1 LNHNV and CDR2 YYDKDF (reference sequence). With V trimmed by 6 bases and J by 2 bases, 12 bases remained unmatched. CDR3 length: 17 residues. Written as DNA, the CDR3 is TGTGCCACCAGATCTGAGCGGGCGGGGGGCCCCTACAATGAGCAGTTCTTC. This sequence encodes CATRSERAGGPYNEQFF.

This chain connects TRBV4-1 to TRBJ2-7; 10 bases align to TRBD1. Germline V CDR1 and CDR2: MGHRA, YSYEKL. The CDR3 spans 17 residues. V shed 3 bases, J shed 2 bases, and the junction held 10 bases outside the gene matches. This CDR3 reads CASSHGTGVQGTYEQYF. For the CDR3, the DNA is TGCGCCAGCAGCCACGGGACAGGGGTTCAGGGGACCTACGAGCAGTACTTC.

This clone was found once. This chain joins TRBV25-1 and TRBJ1-2; D is unresolved. The CDR3 has 11 amino acids. V was shortened by 3 bases and J by 7 bases, with 6 bases between the two germline ends. Germline V gene sequence: CDR1 MGHDK, CDR2 SYGVNS. The CDR3 reads CASSDPGGYTF. The DNA of the CDR3 is TGTGCCAGCAGTGATCCGGGTGGCTACACCTTC.

This clone has only a few counts. The chain couples TRBV5-6 to TRBJ1-5; 8 bases fit TRBD1. CDR3 length equals 13 residues. V lost 0 bases to trimming and J lost 7 bases; unmatched junction nucleotides: 0. Looked up from germline, CDR1 is SGHDT and CDR2 is YYEEEE. The CDR3 loop reads CASSLDRGQPQHF. Here the CDR3 DNA reads TGTGCCAGCAGCTTGGACAGGGGGCAGCCCCAGCATTTT.

The V and J genes are TRBV4-3 and TRBJ1-1; D might be TRBD1 (6 bases). Trimming removed 5 bases from V and 6 bases from J, with 13 bases in between. CDR1 is LGHNA, CDR2 YSLEER, per germline. The CDR3 loop spans 13 amino acids. CDR3 loop: CASSVSRGAEAFF. The CDR3 coding sequence is TGCGCCAGCAGCGTTAGCAGGGGAGCTGAAGCTTTCTTT.

V is TRBV30 and J is TRBJ2-3, with TRBD2 matching over 11 bases. V lost 4 bases and J lost 2; bases outside the gene matches: 8. Germline assignment: CDR1 GTSNPN and CDR2 SVGIG (reference sequence). The CDR3 contains 16 residues. Written as DNA, the CDR3 is TGTGCCTGGAACGGTCTAGCGGGGGGCCTCACAGATACGCAGTATTTT. It specifies CAWNGLAGGLTDTQYF.

DNA for the CDR3: TGTGCCAGCAGCAAAGCCGGGGGGGCCATCGACTCCTACGAGCAGTACTTC. This codes for CASSKAGGAIDSYEQYF. The rearrangement joins TRBV21-1 to TRBJ2-7; the D call of TRBD2 is as the table states it, not checked on the DNA. TRBV21-1 represents a pseudogene. CDR3 length: 17 amino acids.

The genes are TRBV14 and TRBJ1-2; D is unclear. Trimming removed 3 bases from V and 0 bases from J, with 5 bases in between. Germline V gives CDR1 SGHDN, CDR2 FVKESK. The CDR3 extends over 13 amino acids. The CDR3, as DNA: TGTGCCAGCAGCCAGGCAGCTAACTATGGCTACACCTTC. This gives the protein CASSQAANYGYTF.

This clone was recorded a few times. This chain uses TRBV4-1 with TRBJ1-5, with D possibly matching TRBD1 (6 bases). The CDR3 runs to 14 residues. The V gene's germline CDR1 is MGHRA and CDR2 YSYEKL. Trimming took 3 bases from V and 3 from J, leaving 9 bases between them. The CDR3 DNA is TGCGCCAGCAGCCACGGACAGCCCAATCAGCCCCAGCATTTT. Translating gives CASSHGQPNQPQHF.

This rearrangement joins TRBV19 to TRBJ1-5, with TRBD1 matching over 8 bases. V shed 7 bases and J 1 base; nucleotides not matched to a gene: 9. The CDR3 is 16 amino acids. Germline V gives CDR1 LNHDA, CDR2 SQIVND (reference sequence). The CDR3 DNA reads TGTGCCAGTAACCGGCCGGACAGGGTAAGCAATCAGCCCCAGCATTTT. This translates into CASNRPDRVSNQPQHF.

The V call is TRBV5-4, the J call TRBJ2-7; TRBD2 agrees at 12 bases. CDR3 size: 16 residues. The junction had 3 bases not matched to a gene; V was cut back by 2 bases and J by 0 bases. Germline values: CDR1 SGHNT, CDR2 YYREEE (reference sequence). This CDR3 reads CASSFLTSGSSYEQYF. In nucleotides, the CDR3 is TGTGCCAGCAGCTTCTTGACTAGCGGGAGCTCCTACGAGCAGTACTTC.

This chain joins TRBV29-1 and TRBJ2-7; 7 nucleotides align to TRBD1. From germline, CDR1 is SQVTM and CDR2 ANQGSEA. With 6 bases clipped from V and 2 bases from J, the junction kept 7 bases outside the gene matches. There are 13 residues in the CDR3. CDR3 sequence reads: CSVLGQGAYEQYF. CDR3 DNA: TGCAGCGTCTTGGGCCAGGGGGCCTACGAGCAGTACTTC.